A selection of T cell receptor beta chains follows, all from one sample in a study of blood T cell repertoires in COVID-19. Profiled with immunoSEQ multiplex PCR; TCRdb holds only in-frame clones, not every one. The table records roughly 99,000 clones, around 92% of them present only once. The sequencing sample was made of peripheral blood. These receptors were obtained from a man in his forties with active or convalescent COVID-19. The CDR3 runs from the conserved cysteine through the conserved F or W.

v_call	j_call	cdr3_aa
TRBV7-2	TRBJ2-1	CASSYGLAGVVEQFF
TRBV5-1	TRBJ1-1	CASSLAVAMEEAFF
TRBV14	TRBJ2-2	CASSHGGRDTGELFF
TRBV3-1/TRBV3-2	TRBJ2-6	CASSTGASSGANVLTF
TRBV19	TRBJ1-1	CATRREGKEKVTEAFF
TRBV5-1	TRBJ1-6	CASSLMGSASNSPLHF
TRBV4-3	TRBJ1-3	CASSLGRGNTIYF
TRBV7-6	TRBJ2-5	CASSTRLAGIQETQYF
TRBV7-9	TRBJ1-2	CASSLGAVNGYTF
TRBV28	TRBJ1-2	CASRQGNYGYTF
TRBV19	TRBJ2-5	CASGDRGTPGETQYF
TRBV5-1	TRBJ2-7	CASSPYHELSYEQYF
TRBV28	TRBJ1-5	CASSFPGGGLIGGNQPQHF
TRBV19	TRBJ2-3	CASRLTSGGLTDTQYF
TRBV7-3	TRBJ2-1	CASSPRLAGTYNEQFF
TRBV5-1	TRBJ1-2	CASSLEQGSYGYTF
TRBV19	TRBJ1-1	CASSQQVNTEAFF
TRBV27	TRBJ1-1	CASSSELNTEAFF